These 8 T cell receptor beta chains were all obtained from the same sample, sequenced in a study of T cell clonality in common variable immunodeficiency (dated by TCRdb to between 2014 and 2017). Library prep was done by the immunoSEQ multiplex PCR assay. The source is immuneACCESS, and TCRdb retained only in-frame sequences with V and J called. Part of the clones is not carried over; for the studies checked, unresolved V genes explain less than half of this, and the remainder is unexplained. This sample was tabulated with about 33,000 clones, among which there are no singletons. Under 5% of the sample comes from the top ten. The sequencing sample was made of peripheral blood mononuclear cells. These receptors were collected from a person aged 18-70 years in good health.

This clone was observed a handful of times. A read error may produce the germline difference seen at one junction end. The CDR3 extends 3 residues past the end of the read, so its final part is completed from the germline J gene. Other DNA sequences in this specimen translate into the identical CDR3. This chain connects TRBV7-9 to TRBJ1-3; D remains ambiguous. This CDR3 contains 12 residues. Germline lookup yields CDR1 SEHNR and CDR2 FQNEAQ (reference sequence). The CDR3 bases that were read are TGTGCCAGCAGCTTACTTTCTGACACA. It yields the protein CASSLLSDT. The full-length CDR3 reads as CASSLLSDTIYF.

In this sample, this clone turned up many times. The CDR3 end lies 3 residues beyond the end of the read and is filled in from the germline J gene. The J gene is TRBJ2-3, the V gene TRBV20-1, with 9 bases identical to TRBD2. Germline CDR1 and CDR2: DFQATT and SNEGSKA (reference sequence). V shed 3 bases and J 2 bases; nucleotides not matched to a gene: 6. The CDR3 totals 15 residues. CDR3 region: CSASSPSGTTDTQYF. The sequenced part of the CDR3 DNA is TGCAGTGCTAGCTCTCCTAGCGGGACCACAGATACG.

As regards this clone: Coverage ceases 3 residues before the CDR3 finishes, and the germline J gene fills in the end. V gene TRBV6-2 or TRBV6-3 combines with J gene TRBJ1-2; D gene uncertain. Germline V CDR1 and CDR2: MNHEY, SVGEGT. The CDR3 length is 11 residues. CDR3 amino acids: CASSYAYDYTF. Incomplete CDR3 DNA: TGTGCCAGCAGTTACGCCTACGAC.

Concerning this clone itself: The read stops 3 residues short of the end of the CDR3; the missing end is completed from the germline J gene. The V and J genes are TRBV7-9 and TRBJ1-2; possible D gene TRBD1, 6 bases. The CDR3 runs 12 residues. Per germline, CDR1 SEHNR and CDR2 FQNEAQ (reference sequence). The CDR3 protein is CASSPTGYDYTF. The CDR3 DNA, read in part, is TGTGCCAGCAGCCCAACAGGGTACGAC.

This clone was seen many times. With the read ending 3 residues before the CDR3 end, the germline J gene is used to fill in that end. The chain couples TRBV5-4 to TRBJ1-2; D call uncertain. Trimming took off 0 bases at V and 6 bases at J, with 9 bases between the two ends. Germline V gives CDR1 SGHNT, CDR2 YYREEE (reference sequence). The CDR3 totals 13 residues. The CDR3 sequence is CASSLEHADGYTF. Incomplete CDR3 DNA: TGTGCCAGCAGCTTGGAACATGCGGATGGC.

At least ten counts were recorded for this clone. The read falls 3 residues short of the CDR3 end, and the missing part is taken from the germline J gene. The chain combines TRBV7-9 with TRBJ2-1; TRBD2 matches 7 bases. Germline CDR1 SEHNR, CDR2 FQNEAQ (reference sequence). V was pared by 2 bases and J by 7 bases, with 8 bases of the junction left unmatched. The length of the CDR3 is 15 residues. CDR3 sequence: CASSLRSSGWNEQFF. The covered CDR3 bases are TGTGCCAGCAGCTTAAGGAGTAGCGGGTGGAATGAG.

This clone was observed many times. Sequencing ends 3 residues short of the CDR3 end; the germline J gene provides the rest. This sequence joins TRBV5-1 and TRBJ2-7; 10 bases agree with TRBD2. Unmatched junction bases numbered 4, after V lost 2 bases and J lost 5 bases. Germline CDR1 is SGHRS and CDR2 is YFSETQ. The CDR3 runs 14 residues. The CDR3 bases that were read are TGCGCCAGCAGCTTTTCTAGCGGGAGCCACGAG. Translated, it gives CASSFSSGSHE. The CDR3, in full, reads CASSFSSGSHEQYF.

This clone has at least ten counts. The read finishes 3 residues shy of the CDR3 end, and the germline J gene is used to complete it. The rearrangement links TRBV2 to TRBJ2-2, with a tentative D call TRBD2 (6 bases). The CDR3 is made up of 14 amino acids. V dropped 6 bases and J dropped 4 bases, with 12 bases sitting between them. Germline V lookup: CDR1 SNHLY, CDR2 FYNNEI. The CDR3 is CASRPGEGTGELFF. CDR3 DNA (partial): TGTGCCAGCAGGCCGGGGGAAGGCACCGGGGAG.